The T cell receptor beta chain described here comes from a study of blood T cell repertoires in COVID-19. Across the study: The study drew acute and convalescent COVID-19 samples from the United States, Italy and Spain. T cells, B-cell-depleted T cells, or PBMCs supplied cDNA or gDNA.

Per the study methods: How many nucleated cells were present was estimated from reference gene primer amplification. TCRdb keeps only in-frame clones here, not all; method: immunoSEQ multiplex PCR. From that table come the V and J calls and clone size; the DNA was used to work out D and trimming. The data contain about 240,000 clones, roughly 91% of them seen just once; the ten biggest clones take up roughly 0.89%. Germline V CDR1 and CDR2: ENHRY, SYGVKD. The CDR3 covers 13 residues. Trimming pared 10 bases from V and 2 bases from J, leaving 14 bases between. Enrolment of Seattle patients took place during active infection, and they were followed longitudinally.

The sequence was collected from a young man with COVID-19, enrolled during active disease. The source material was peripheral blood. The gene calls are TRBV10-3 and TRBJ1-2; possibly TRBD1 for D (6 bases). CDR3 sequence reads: CATNRVENYGYTF. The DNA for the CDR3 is TGTGCCACGAACAGGGTTGAAAACTATGGCTACACCTTC.